The clone carrying this TCR beta chain counts as medium-sized by frequency. The data are from a study of CD8 T cells in cerebrospinal fluid in Alzheimer's disease. Every participant was in good physical condition without acute infectious disease. Germline CDR1 is MGHRA and CDR2 is YSYEKL. CDR3 length: 16 residues. CSF cells underwent 10X single-cell V(D)J and 5' gene-expression profiling. TCRdb re-analyzed the 10x single-cell sequencing reads; it lists each CDR3 protein once, without DNA. Reported are 550 to 800 distinct CDR3 sequences; the ten largest clones contain roughly a fifth. The chain uses TRBV4-1 and TRBJ1-2; TCRdb lists TRBD1, though no DNA is available to test this call. Source material: cerebrospinal fluid. This clonotype originated in a human donor in good health. CDR3: CASSPGQGDANYGYTF.